This TCR beta chain was identified in a study of blood T cells in healthy people across ages. Regarding the study as a whole: Per-million-T-cell TCR beta diversity fell roughly linearly with age. It was not possible, with unsorted PBMCs, to conclusively compare naive and antigen-experienced cells.

Through a sample-barcoded 5' primer and a J-beta primer mix, a second PCR was run for 7 to 11 cycles. TCRdb passed the 5' RACE reads through MiXCR, listing each CDR3 protein once. The table shows 1.5 million to 2 million distinct CDR3 sequences, with about 35% occurring only once. As for this clonotype: Its specificity is not known.

The CDR3 totals 15 residues. Trimming stripped 6 bases from V and 5 bases from J, with 20 bases between. CDR1 and CDR2 from the germline V gene are DFQATT and SNEGSKA (reference sequence). This sequence was found in a woman between 25 and 40 years old in good health. V usage is TRBV20-1 and J usage is TRBJ2-1; a possible D gene is TRBD2 (5 bases). The sequencing input was blood. The CDR3: CSARGAQLGHNEQFF. The CDR3 DNA follows: TGCAGTGCCCGGGGAGCCCAGCTAGGTCACAATGAGCAGTTCTTC.